The 14 T cell receptor beta chains listed next were all sequenced from one sample in a study of early T cells in non-severe SARS-CoV-2 infection. TCRdb fed the 5' RACE reads into MiXCR, producing one record per CDR3 protein. This sample has roughly 41,000 distinct CDR3 sequences, with over 4% found just once. The sequencing sample was made of whole blood. The receptors come from an adult who was a healthcare worker with PCR-confirmed SARS-CoV-2 infection or an uninfected control (not recorded which).

This clonotype was seen repeatedly, ten times or more. V usage is TRBV6-5 and J usage is TRBJ2-6; D uncertain. This CDR3 contains 13 residues. With 5 bases removed from V and 8 bases from J, the gap between germline ends came to 10 bases. Germline assignment: CDR1 MNHEY and CDR2 SVGAGI. CDR3 DNA: TGTGCCAGCAGTGCCCAAGCTTCCAACGTCCTGACTTTC. This codes for CASSAQASNVLTF.

The sample holds many counts of this clonotype. CDR3 protein: CASSRAGGYNEQFF. Written as DNA, the CDR3 is TGTGCCAGCAGCCGGGCGGGAGGCTACAATGAGCAGTTCTTC. The chain has TRBV7-9 and TRBJ2-1; 8 bases line up with TRBD2. V dropped 5 bases and J dropped 3; count of bases not matched to a gene: 3. The CDR3 is made up of 14 amino acids. In germline, CDR1 is SEHNR, CDR2 FQNEAQ (reference sequence).

In its sample, this clonotype was seen a few times. The chain has TRBV18 and TRBJ2-1; possible D gene TRBD1, 5 bases. The CDR3 is 13 residues long. Germline V gives CDR1 KGHSH, CDR2 LQKENI. Deletions cut 4 bases from V and 8 bases from J, with 12 bases between. This CDR3 is CASSRTQGDEQFF. The CDR3 DNA reads TGTGCCAGCTCACGAACCCAGGGTGATGAGCAGTTCTTC.

The CDR3 DNA sequence: TGTGCCAGCAGCTTAGAGGAGACAGTTCAGTTCTTC. It specifies CASSLEETVQFF. The chain joins TRBV11-1 to TRBJ2-1, with D perhaps TRBD1 (5 bases). CDR1 is SGHAT, CDR2 FQDESV, per germline (reference sequence). The germline V and J ends were trimmed by 1 base and 13 bases, with 11 bases remaining between them. The CDR3 covers 12 residues.

This clonotype occurred many times. The CDR3 region is CASSPWDRLQETQYF. The CDR3 DNA is TGTGCCAGCAGCCCCTGGGACCGCCTTCAAGAGACCCAGTACTTC. The genes are TRBV7-2 and TRBJ2-5; D is tentatively TRBD1 or TRBD2 (5 bases each). The germline V gene encodes CDR1 SGHTA and CDR2 FQGNSA. The CDR3 covers 15 residues. Trimming took 5 bases from V and 2 from J, leaving 15 bases between them.

This clonotype has just a few counts. The CDR3 is CASSLGFDTGELFF. CDR3 nucleotides: TGTGCCAGCAGCTTAGGTTTTGACACCGGGGAGCTGTTTTTT. The rearrangement links TRBV7-2 to TRBJ2-2, with D uncertain. Germline lookup yields CDR1 SGHTA and CDR2 FQGNSA. V lost 1 base to trimming and J lost 3 bases, with 6 bases between them. CDR3 length: 14 residues.

This clonotype was counted a few times. This chain uses TRBV7-2 with TRBJ1-5; a weak D match, TRBD1 (5 bases). This CDR3 region has 14 residues. Germline V gene sequence: CDR1 SGHTA, CDR2 FQGNSA. Trimming removed 5 bases at V and 5 bases at J, with 13 bases between. CDR3 nucleotides: TGTGCCAGCAGCGGGGACCCAAGTTATCAGCCCCAGCATTTT. The encoded protein is CASSGDPSYQPQHF.

At least ten counts were recorded for this clonotype. CDR3 in amino acids: CASSLEGQTGAREQFF. The CDR3 region has the DNA TGTGCCAGCAGCTTGGAGGGGCAGACAGGGGCTCGGGAGCAGTTCTTC. The chain recombines TRBV5-4 with TRBJ2-1, with 8 bases matching TRBD1. The germline V gene encodes CDR1 SGHNT and CDR2 YYREEE (reference sequence). CDR3 size: 16 residues. V lost 0 bases, J lost 10 bases, and 12 bases stayed unmatched.

Many counts were recorded for this clonotype. The chain employs TRBV9 and TRBJ2-3; D is unclear. The germline V gene has CDR1 SGDLS and CDR2 YYNGEE. With 0 bases removed from V and 1 base from J, the gap between germline ends came to 9 bases. The CDR3 extends over 15 amino acids. Here the CDR3 reads CASSVAARRTDTQYF. Written as DNA, the CDR3 is TGTGCCAGCAGCGTAGCAGCGCGGCGCACAGATACGCAGTATTTT.

In its sample, this clonotype was seen once. A read error may explain this, as a much larger clone is one base away. The V gene is TRBV10-1, the J gene TRBJ2-3; D could derive from TRBD1 or TRBD2 (6 bases each). Trimming stripped 5 bases from V and 2 bases from J, with 17 bases between. This CDR3 has 16 residues. Looked up from germline, CDR1 is WNHNN and CDR2 is SYGVQD (reference sequence). The CDR3: CASSSRGAGDTDTQYF. For the CDR3, the DNA is TGCGCCAGCAGTTCGCGCGGGGCAGGGGACACAGATACGCAGTATTTT.

This clonotype was detected ten times or more. This sequence joins TRBV7-2 and TRBJ1-3; perhaps TRBD1 as D (6 bases). Germline V lookup: CDR1 SGHTA, CDR2 FQGNSA. The CDR3 consists of 14 residues. V lost 1 base to trimming and J lost 9 bases, with 13 bases between them. CDR3 nucleotides: TGTGCCAGCAGCTTAGTAGGGGGAGAAGGCACCATATATTTT. Translation gives CASSLVGGEGTIYF.

This rearrangement joins TRBV7-9 to TRBJ2-6, with TRBD1 identical over 7 bases. V shed 3 bases and J 0 bases; nucleotides not matched to a gene: 5. Germline lookup yields CDR1 SEHNR and CDR2 FQNEAQ (reference sequence). The CDR3 consists of 17 residues. CDR3 sequence: CASSLGDRSSGANVLTF. As DNA, the CDR3 is TGTGCCAGCAGCTTGGGGGACAGAAGCTCTGGGGCCAACGTCCTGACTTTC.

This clonotype was counted at least ten times. This chain connects TRBV5-8 to TRBJ2-7; weak D call: TRBD2 (5 bases). Germline V gives CDR1 SGHTS, CDR2 YDEGEE. The CDR3 has 14 amino acids. Trimming pared 1 base from V and 3 bases from J, leaving 11 bases between. Here the CDR3 reads CASSLSGNIYEQYF. The CDR3 nucleotides are TGTGCCAGCAGCTTGTCCGGGAATATCTACGAGCAGTACTTC.

The genes are TRBV11-2 and TRBJ1-4, with TRBD1 as a possible D gene (5 bases). The V end lost 5 bases, the J end lost 4 bases, and 14 bases lay between the germline ends. The germline gives CDR1 SGHAT, CDR2 FQNNGV. The CDR3 runs 15 residues. CDR3 residues: CASSQQDGVNEKLFF. CDR3 nucleotides: TGTGCCAGCAGCCAACAGGACGGAGTTAATGAAAAACTGTTTTTT.